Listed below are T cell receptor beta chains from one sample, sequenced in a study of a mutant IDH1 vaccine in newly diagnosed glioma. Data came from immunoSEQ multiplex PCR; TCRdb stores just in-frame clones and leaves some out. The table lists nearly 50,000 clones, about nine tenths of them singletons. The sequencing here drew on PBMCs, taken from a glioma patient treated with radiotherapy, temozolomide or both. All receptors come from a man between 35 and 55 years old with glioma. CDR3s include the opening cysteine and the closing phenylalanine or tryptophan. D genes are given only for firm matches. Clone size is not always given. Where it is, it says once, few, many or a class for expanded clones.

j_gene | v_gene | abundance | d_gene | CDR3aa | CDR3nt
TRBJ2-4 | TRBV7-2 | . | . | CASSLAKNIQYF | TGTGCCAGCAGCTTAGCCAAAAACATTCAGTACTTC
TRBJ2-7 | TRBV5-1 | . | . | CASSLGFGPRIEQYF | TGCGCCAGCAGCTTGGGTTTTGGACCGAGAATAGAGCAGTACTTC
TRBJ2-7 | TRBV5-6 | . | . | CASSLAASSYEQYF | TGTGCCAGCAGCTTGGCGGCTAGCAGCTACGAGCAGTACTTC
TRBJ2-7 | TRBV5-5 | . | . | CASSLLVGTYEQYF | TGTGCCAGCAGCTTGTTAGTGGGAACGTACGAGCAGTACTTC
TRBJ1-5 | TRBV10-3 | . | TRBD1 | CAISEGTGYSNQPQHF | TGTGCCATCAGTGAGGGGACAGGGTATAGCAATCAGCCCCAGCATTTT
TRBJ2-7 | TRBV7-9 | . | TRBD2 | CASSLTSATYEQYF | TGTGCCAGCAGCTTAACTAGCGCCACCTACGAGCAGTACTTC
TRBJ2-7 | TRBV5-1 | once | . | CASSLSTSYEQYF | TGCGCCAGCAGCCTCTCTACTTCCTACGAGCAGTACTTC
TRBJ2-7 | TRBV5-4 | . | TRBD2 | CASSAPGLAAYEQYF | TGTGCCAGCAGCGCCCCGGGACTAGCGGCCTACGAGCAGTACTTC
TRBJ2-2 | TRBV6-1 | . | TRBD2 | CASSDGLGAGELFF | TGTGCCAGCAGTGACGGACTAGGGGCCGGGGAGCTGTTTTTT
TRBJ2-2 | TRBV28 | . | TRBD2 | CASSLLAGGYTGELFF | TGTGCCAGCAGTTTGCTAGCGGGAGGTTACACCGGGGAGCTGTTTTTT
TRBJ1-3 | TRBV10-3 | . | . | CAISATGDGNTIYF | TGTGCCATCAGCGCGACCGGGGATGGAAACACCATATATTTT
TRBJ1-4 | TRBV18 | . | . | CASSPPGTGGLSEKLFF | TGTGCCAGCTCACCACCCGGTACTGGGGGCTTAAGTGAAAAACTGTTTTTT
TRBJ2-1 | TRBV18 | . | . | CASSPSHTYNEQFF | TGTGCCAGCTCACCATCCCACACTTACAATGAGCAGTTCTTC
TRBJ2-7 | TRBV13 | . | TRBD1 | CASSLVRQGAYEQYF | TGTGCCAGCAGTTTGGTGAGACAGGGAGCCTACGAGCAGTACTTC
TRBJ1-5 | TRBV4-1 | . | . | CASSQEAPGRGNQPQHF | TGCGCCAGCAGCCAAGAGGCCCCAGGGAGGGGCAATCAGCCCCAGCATTTT
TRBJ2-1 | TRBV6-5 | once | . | CASRSATGIVNEQFF | TGTGCCAGCAGGTCTGCGACGGGGATCGTGAATGAGCAGTTCTTC
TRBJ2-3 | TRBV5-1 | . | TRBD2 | CASSLGLAEPDTQYF | TGCGCCAGCAGCTTGGGGCTAGCGGAACCTGATACGCAGTATTTT
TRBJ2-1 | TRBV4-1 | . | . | CASSRRRGGGSSEQFF | TGCGCCAGCAGCCGACGACGTGGGGGAGGCTCTAGTGAGCAGTTCTTC
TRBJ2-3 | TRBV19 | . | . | CASRLSGDTQYF | TGTGCCAGTAGACTGAGCGGGGATACGCAGTATTTT
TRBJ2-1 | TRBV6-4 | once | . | CASSDPSAGLNEQFF | TGTGCCAGCAGTGACCCCAGCGCAGGGTTAAATGAGCAGTTCTTC
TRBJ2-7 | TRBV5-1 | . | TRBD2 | CASSPRGPSGSSHF | TGCGCCAGCAGCCCCCGGGGCCCTAGCGGGAGCTCGCACTTC
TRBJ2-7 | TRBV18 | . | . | CASSLRRYF | TGTGCCAGCTCCCTACGCCGGTACTTC